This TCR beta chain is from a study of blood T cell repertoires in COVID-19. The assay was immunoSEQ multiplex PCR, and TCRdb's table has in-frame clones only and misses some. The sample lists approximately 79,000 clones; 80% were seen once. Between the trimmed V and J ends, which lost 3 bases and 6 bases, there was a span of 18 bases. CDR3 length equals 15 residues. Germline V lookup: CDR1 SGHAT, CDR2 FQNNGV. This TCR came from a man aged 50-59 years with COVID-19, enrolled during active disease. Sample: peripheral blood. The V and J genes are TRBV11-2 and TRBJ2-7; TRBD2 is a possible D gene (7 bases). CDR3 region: CASSFPGGPGGEQYF. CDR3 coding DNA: TGTGCCAGCAGCTTCCCCGGGGGGCCTGGTGGCGAGCAGTACTTC.